This T cell receptor (beta chain) is from a study of cytomegalovirus exposure and HLA in healthy donors. Study results and caveats: As a later analysis revealed, the rate of TCR association differed by HLA locus, with DRB1 most and HLA-C fewest. A link between a missense DCLRE1C variant and TCR beta V- and J-gene trimming emerged from a later analysis. It was reported that the classifier diagnosed cytomegalovirus status with high specificity and sensitivity in both the original and validation cohorts. In vitro testing confirmed a few CMV-associated chains as specific for CMV antigens.

As to this clone: The antigen is not known.

Trimming shortened V by 0 bases and J by 0 bases, and 16 bases separated the two germline ends. Germline V gene lookup returns CDR1 LGHNA and CDR2 YSLEER. This CDR3 region has 18 residues. The PCR used 60 Vbeta and 13 Jbeta primers. Measured with immunoSEQ multiplex PCR; TCRdb has only the in-frame clones, and not every one. The sample consists of approximately 150,000 clones, about three quarters of them appearing once. The sample consisted of PBMCs. The TCR was taken from a woman between 25 and 40 years old in good health and CMV-seronegative. The chain recombines TRBV4-3 with TRBJ2-3, with a possible D match to TRBD2 (6 bases). The CDR3 protein is CASSQDLSSGGSTDTQYF. The CDR3 DNA sequence: TGCGCCAGCAGCCAAGATCTTAGCTCCGGGGGTAGCACAGATACGCAGTATTTT.